This is a list of T cell receptor beta chains from one sample in a study of T cells in tuberculosis. Clones were sequenced by immunoSEQ multiplex PCR, and TCRdb holds only the in-frame ones, with some missing. The table lists some 41,000 clones, around 93% of them singletons. The sample was PBMCs. The receptors stem from a donor aged 10-35 years with latent tuberculosis or without tuberculosis infection. Some clones in this sample may be carry-over from other donors' samples. CDR3s include the opening cysteine and the closing phenylalanine or tryptophan. The order of the fields is clone size, V gene, D gene, J gene, CDR3 protein, CDR3 DNA. D genes are given only for firm matches. Clone sizes are given selectively: once, few, many, or a class where the clone is expanded.

NA,TRBV4-3,NA,TRBJ2-4,CASSQLTQARAKNIQYF,TGCGCCAGCAGCCAACTCACACAGGCAAGAGCCAAAAACATTCAGTACTTC
once,TRBV4-3,NA,TRBJ1-2,CASSQVGSVLGGGYTF,TGCGCCAGCAGCCAAGTTGGCTCGGTCCTGGGGGGTGGCTACACCTTC
NA,TRBV18,NA,TRBJ1-1,CASSPRDTEAFF,TGTGCCAGCTCACCGAGGGACACTGAAGCTTTCTTT
once,TRBV18,TRBD2,TRBJ2-3,CASSLSSGGADTQYF,TGTGCCAGCTCACTTTCAAGCGGGGGGGCGGATACGCAGTATTTT
once,TRBV30,NA,TRBJ1-5,CAWSLPGASNQPQHF,TGTGCCTGGAGTCTCCCAGGGGCAAGCAATCAGCCCCAGCATTTT
NA,TRBV11-2,NA,TRBJ1-5,CASSLETGPQHF,TGTGCCAGCAGCTTAGAGACAGGGCCCCAGCATTTT
once,TRBV28,NA,TRBJ1-1,CASSFFWAGGYTEAFF,TGTGCCAGCAGTTTCTTCTGGGCGGGGGGCTACACTGAAGCTTTCTTT
NA,TRBV10-1,NA,TRBJ2-3,CASSGTGMSTDTQYF,TGCGCCAGCAGTGGCACGGGGATGAGCACAGATACGCAGTATTTT
NA,TRBV5-1,TRBD1,TRBJ1-3,CASSLEGQGNTIYF,TGCGCCAGCAGCTTGGAGGGACAGGGAAACACCATATATTTT
NA,TRBV5-1,NA,TRBJ1-1,CASSFSKGENTEAFF,TGCGCCAGCAGCTTCAGTAAGGGGGAAAACACTGAAGCTTTCTTT
NA,TRBV12-5,NA,TRBJ1-1,CASGGGLEAFF,TGTGCTAGTGGGGGGGGTTTGGAAGCTTTCTTT
NA,TRBV2,NA,TRBJ2-1,CASSEGSNEQFF,TGTGCCAGCAGTGAAGGTAGCAATGAGCAGTTCTTC
NA,TRBV27,TRBD1,TRBJ2-1,CASIRETGDNEQFF,TGTGCCAGCATTCGGGAGACAGGGGACAATGAGCAGTTCTTC
NA,TRBV7-2,NA,TRBJ1-2,CASSLQPGDYGYTF,TGTGCCAGCAGCTTACAGCCAGGGGACTATGGCTACACCTTC
NA,TRBV6-1,TRBD1,TRBJ1-5,CASSGGSQPQHF,TGTGCCAGCTCAGGGGGGAGTCAGCCCCAGCATTTT
NA,TRBV19,NA,TRBJ1-5,CASSVINQPQHF,TGTGCCAGTAGTGTTATTAATCAGCCCCAGCATTTT
NA,TRBV9,TRBD1,TRBJ1-6,CASSGRQGTNSPLHF,TGTGCCAGCAGCGGAAGACAGGGGACCAATTCACCCCTCCACTTT
NA,TRBV2,NA,TRBJ2-3,CASSLGKGVADTQYF,TGTGCCAGCAGTTTGGGCAAGGGAGTGGCAGATACGCAGTATTTT
NA,TRBV30,NA,TRBJ1-1,CAWRHTGWGNTEAFF,TGTGCCTGGAGACATACAGGGTGGGGGAACACTGAAGCTTTCTTT
once,TRBV5-1,NA,TRBJ2-1,CASSQDRYNEQFF,TGCGCCAGCAGCCAAGACAGATACAATGAGCAGTTCTTC
NA,TRBV5-6,TRBD1,TRBJ2-7,CASSPQDRGRDEQYF,TGTGCCAGCAGCCCGCAGGACAGGGGCCGGGACGAGCAGTACTTC
NA,TRBV19,NA,TRBJ1-2,CASSIRVDYGYTF,TGTGCCAGTAGTATCAGGGTTGACTATGGCTACACCTTC
NA,TRBV2,NA,TRBJ2-1,CAVTGVGAQRNEQFF,TGTGCCGTGACCGGGGTCGGCGCCCAGAGGAATGAGCAGTTCTTC
NA,TRBV13,TRBD1,TRBJ1-1,CASRLLTGDTEAFF,TGTGCCAGCAGATTATTAACAGGGGACACTGAAGCTTTCTTT
NA,TRBV4-3,NA,TRBJ1-2,CASSQDLGNYGYTF,TGCGCCAGCAGCCAAGATCTGGGCAACTATGGCTACACCTTC
NA,TRBV5-1,NA,TRBJ1-4,CASQTGTQTNEKLFF,TGCGCCAGCCAAACCGGGACACAGACTAATGAAAAACTGTTTTTT
once,TRBV18,TRBD2,TRBJ2-2,CASSPTSGESGELFF,TGTGCCAGCTCACCAACTAGCGGGGAATCCGGGGAGCTGTTTTTT
NA,TRBV7-6,NA,TRBJ1-6,CASSLRLPLENSPLHF,TGTGCCAGCAGCTTAAGGTTGCCGTTGGAGAATTCACCCCTCCACTTT
NA,TRBV6-5,TRBD1,TRBJ1-1,CASSHQGQSNTEAFF,TGTGCCAGCAGTCACCAGGGACAGTCGAACACTGAAGCTTTCTTT
NA,TRBV13,TRBD1,TRBJ1-4,CASSSPRRTGQGATNEKLFF,TGTGCCAGCAGCTCGCCCCGAAGGACAGGGCAGGGTGCAACTAATGAAAAACTGTTTTTT
NA,TRBV19,TRBD1,TRBJ1-1,CASSVGTGGAGDTEAFF,TGTGCCAGTAGTGTCGGGACAGGGGGCGCGGGGGACACTGAAGCTTTCTTT
NA,TRBV27,NA,TRBJ1-1,CASSLVTPRDTEAFF,TGTGCCAGCAGTTTAGTAACGCCGAGGGACACTGAAGCTTTCTTT
NA,TRBV15,NA,TRBJ1-6,CATSRGSDPGTSPLHF,TGTGCCACCAGCAGAGGTTCAGACCCGGGTACTTCACCCCTCCACTTT
NA,TRBV19,NA,TRBJ1-1,CASSIIRETEAFF,TGTGCCAGTAGTATAATTAGGGAGACTGAAGCTTTCTTT
NA,TRBV7-2,NA,TRBJ1-5,CASSLGTGQPQHF,TGTGCCAGCAGCTTAGGTACAGGCCAGCCCCAGCATTTT
NA,TRBV27,NA,TRBJ1-5,CASSPQPGVSNQPQHF,TGTGCCAGCAGTCCCCAGCCAGGGGTTAGCAATCAGCCCCAGCATTTT
NA,TRBV6-5,NA,TRBJ1-4,CASREGGRNEKLFF,TGTGCCAGCAGGGAGGGGGGGCGGAATGAAAAACTGTTTTTT
NA,TRBV7-2,NA,TRBJ1-5,CASSLDRALNQPQHF,TGTGCCAGCAGCTTAGACAGGGCCCTCAATCAGCCCCAGCATTTT
once,TRBV5-1,TRBD1,TRBJ2-1,CASSRGTGSSSSYNEQFF,TGCGCCAGCAGCCGGGGGACAGGGTCCTCGAGCTCCTACAATGAGCAGTTCTTC
NA,TRBV5-1,TRBD1,TRBJ1-2,CASRYDRDYGYTF,TGCGCCAGCAGGTACGACAGGGATTATGGCTACACCTTC
NA,TRBV11-2,NA,TRBJ1-2,CASSLGRRYGYTF,TGTGCCAGCAGCTTAGGACGGAGATATGGCTACACCTTC
once,TRBV9,TRBD1,TRBJ1-1,CASSPGQRTAEAFF,TGTGCCAGCAGCCCGGGACAGCGAACGGCTGAAGCTTTCTTT
NA,TRBV7-9,NA,TRBJ2-7,CASSLSLGHSYEQYF,TGTGCCAGCAGCTTGAGCCTGGGACATTCCTACGAGCAGTACTTC
few,TRBV27,NA,TRBJ1-1,CASSLVRQGGTNTEAFF,TGTGCCAGCAGTCTAGTTAGACAAGGAGGGACGAACACTGAAGCTTTCTTT
once,TRBV12-5,NA,TRBJ2-7,CATEGQGPYEQYF,TGTGCTACCGAGGGGCAGGGGCCTTACGAGCAGTACTTC
once,TRBV12-5,NA,TRBJ1-1,CASGSNRASFTEAFF,TGTGCTAGTGGGTCCAACAGGGCAAGTTTCACTGAAGCTTTCTTT
NA,TRBV7-2,NA,TRBJ2-2,CASSRVTGELFF,TGTGCCAGCAGCCGGGTTACCGGGGAGCTGTTTTTT
NA,TRBV28,NA,TRBJ1-5,CASSLSADYSNQPQHF,TGTGCCAGCAGTTTATCGGCCGACTATAGCAATCAGCCCCAGCATTTT
NA,TRBV7-9,NA,TRBJ1-4,CASSLPDINEKLFF,TGTGCCAGCAGCTTGCCAGATATTAATGAAAAACTGTTTTTT
NA,TRBV6-6,NA,TRBJ1-2,CASRVTPGYYGYTF,TGTGCCAGCAGAGTTACCCCAGGGTACTATGGCTACACCTTC
NA,TRBV30,NA,TRBJ1-2,CAWKQGDYGYTF,TGTGCCTGGAAGCAAGGGGACTATGGCTACACCTTC
once,TRBV6-1,NA,TRBJ2-7,CASSALSGQYF,TGTGCCAGCAGTGCGTTATCCGGGCAGTACTTC
NA,TRBV19,NA,TRBJ2-6,CASRAPHFAGANVLTF,TGTGCCAGTAGAGCCCCCCACTTTGCGGGGGCCAACGTCCTGACTTTC
once,TRBV7-9,NA,TRBJ2-7,CASSLLQGESDKQYF,TGTGCCAGCAGCTTACTTCAGGGCGAATCGGACAAGCAGTACTTC
NA,TRBV4-3,NA,TRBJ1-1,CASSQETQRMNTEAFF,TGCGCCAGCAGCCAAGAAACCCAGAGGATGAACACTGAAGCTTTCTTT
few,TRBV10-3,NA,TRBJ1-2,CAISESYREGYTF,TGTGCCATCAGTGAGTCCTACCGCGAGGGCTACACCTTC
NA,TRBV18,TRBD2,TRBJ2-2,CASSPGLAGAGELFF,TGTGCCAGCTCACCTGGACTAGCGGGGGCCGGGGAGCTGTTTTTT
NA,TRBV5-1,NA,TRBJ1-2,CASSLEGQGDYGYTF,TGCGCCAGCAGCTTGGAAGGGCAGGGCGACTATGGCTACACCTTC
NA,TRBV6-5,NA,TRBJ1-5,CASSIQGIGQPQHF,TGTGCCAGCAGTATACAGGGTATCGGTCAGCCCCAGCATTTT